Sequencing of this T cell receptor beta chain was carried out in a study of blood T cell repertoires in COVID-19. Participants, about 18 to 100 years old, spanned approximately 25 US areas. No more than 2 weeks before study entry, exposed participants had met a case of COVID-19. Under the authors' procedure: Researchers report that nucleated cell counts were estimated from reference gene primer amplification. Using immunoSEQ multiplex PCR, the repertoire was profiled, and TCRdb retains in-frame clones only, with some absent. V, J and clone size were drawn from that table, and D and trimming were deduced from the DNA. This table holds some 300,000 clones, approximately 89% found once. After removal of 2 bases from V and 5 bases from J, the junction contained 8 bases not matched to a gene. In germline, CDR1 is SNHLY, CDR2 FYNNEI. The length of the CDR3 is 15 residues.

This TCR was sampled from a woman aged 45-60 years who had been exposed to COVID-19. This rearrangement joins TRBV2 to TRBJ2-5, with 7 bases that match TRBD2. The sample comprised PBMCs or T cells enriched from blood (not recorded which). CDR3 in amino acids: CASSEPLAVGETQYF. Here the CDR3 DNA reads TGTGCCAGCAGTGAACCCCTAGCGGTTGGGGAGACCCAGTACTTC.